The entry below gives a single T cell receptor (beta chain) sequence along with its context. Its antigen is as yet unknown. Profiling relied on immunoSEQ multiplex PCR, and the TCRdb table lists in-frame clones only, not all of them. The profile shows under 150,000 clones, approximately 90% of them singletons. CDR3 length: 16 amino acids. Germline CDR1 is LNHDA and CDR2 is SQIVND (reference sequence). Germline trimming cut 6 bases from V and 5 bases from J; bases unmatched to any gene: 9. The sample belongs to a study of T cell responses to AZD1222 COVID-19 vaccine. Study-level points and caveats: Repertoires were obtained only post-peak T cell response. Recipients of two AZD1222 doses showed rising Spike-specific TCR breadth and depth. Spike regions recognized by vaccine-associated CD4 TCRs spanned the protein, led by 160-218 and 743-854. Clonal diversity was possibly underestimated, and white British individuals and females predominated among donors.

The J gene is TRBJ2-5, the V gene TRBV19; the match to TRBD2 covers 13 bases. Sequences were derived from peripheral blood, sampled 28 days after the second AZD1222 dose. This receptor was taken from an adult who received the AZD1222 COVID-19 vaccine. CDR3 residues: CASSVAGTSGMETQYF. DNA of the CDR3: TGTGCCAGTAGCGTCGCCGGGACTAGCGGGATGGAGACCCAGTACTTC.